This T cell receptor (beta chain) stems from a study of T and B cells in COVID-19 patients. In the study overall: Peripheral blood came from COVID-19 patients with active infection or after recovery.

From blood, about 250-550 ng of genomic DNA served as TRB template. Comment on this clonotype: Its antigen is unidentified.

The study's findings and limits: Patients with COVID-19 reportedly showed strongly skewed T cell receptor beta variable and joining gene usage. Highly clonal in active COVID-19, TRB repertoires exceeded healthy-donor diversity and richness at recovery. The recovered cohort had 2,300 or so exclusive TCR clusters, including some 33 low generation probability clusters.

This CDR3 comprises 15 residues. The germline V and J ends were trimmed by 8 bases and 2 bases, with 18 bases remaining between them. Germline-derived CDR1 and CDR2 are MNHEY and SVGAGI. TRB rearrangements were amplified by multiplex PCR with BIOMED2 TRB-A/B primers. TCRdb independently ran MiXCR on the multiplex PCR reads; one entry per CDR3 protein. The data hold 4,000 to 5,500 distinct CDR3 sequences, with around 27% observed a single time. Sample: blood. The rearrangement joins TRBV6-5 to TRBJ1-1; D remains ambiguous. The clonotype originates from a human donor with active COVID-19. The CDR3 bases are TGTGCCAGCCATCCACAAGATTCCAGAAACACTGAAGCTTTCTTT. Translation: CASHPQDSRNTEAFF.